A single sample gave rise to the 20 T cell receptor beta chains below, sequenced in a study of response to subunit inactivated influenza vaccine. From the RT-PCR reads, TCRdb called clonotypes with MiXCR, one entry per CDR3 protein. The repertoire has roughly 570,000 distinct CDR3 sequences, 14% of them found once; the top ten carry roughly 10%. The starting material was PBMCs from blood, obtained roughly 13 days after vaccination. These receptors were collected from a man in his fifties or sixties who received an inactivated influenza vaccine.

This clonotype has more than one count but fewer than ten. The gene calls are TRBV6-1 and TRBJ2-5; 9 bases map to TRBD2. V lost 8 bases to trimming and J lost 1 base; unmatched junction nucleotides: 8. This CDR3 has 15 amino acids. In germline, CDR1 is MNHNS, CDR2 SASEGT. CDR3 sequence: CASRAGGPPQETQYF. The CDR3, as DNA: TGTGCCAGCCGGGCGGGGGGGCCGCCCCAAGAGACCCAGTACTTC.

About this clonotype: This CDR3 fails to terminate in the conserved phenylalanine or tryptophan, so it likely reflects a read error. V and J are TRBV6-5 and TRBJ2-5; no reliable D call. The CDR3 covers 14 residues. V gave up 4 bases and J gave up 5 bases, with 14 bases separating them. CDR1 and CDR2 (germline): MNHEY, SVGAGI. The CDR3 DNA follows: TGTGCCAGCAGTTTTCTAAATACCGGGGAGACCCAGTACTTA. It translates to CASSFLNTGETQYL.

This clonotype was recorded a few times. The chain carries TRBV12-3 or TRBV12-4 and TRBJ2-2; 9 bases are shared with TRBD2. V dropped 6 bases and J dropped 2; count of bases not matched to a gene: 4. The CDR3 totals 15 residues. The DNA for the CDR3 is TGTGCCAGCAGGCTAGCGGGGAAAAACACCGGGGAGCTGTTTTTT. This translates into CASRLAGKNTGELFF.

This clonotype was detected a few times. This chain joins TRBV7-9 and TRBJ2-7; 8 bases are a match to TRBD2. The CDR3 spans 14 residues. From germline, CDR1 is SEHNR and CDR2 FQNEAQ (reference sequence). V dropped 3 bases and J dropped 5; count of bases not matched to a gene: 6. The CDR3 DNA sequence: TGTGCCAGCAGCTTGGGCGGGGGGCCCCACGAGCAGTACTTC. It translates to CASSLGGGPHEQYF.

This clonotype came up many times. The CDR3 reads CASSFGGSRTDTQYF. CDR3 nucleotide sequence: TGTGCCAGCAGCTTCGGGGGATCCCGCACAGATACGCAGTATTTT. The chain carries TRBV7-6 and TRBJ2-3; the D gene is possibly TRBD2 (6 bases). Trimming cost V 3 bases and J 1 base, with 11 bases left between them. CDR3 length: 15 amino acids. Germline-derived CDR1 and CDR2 are SGHVS and FNYEAQ.

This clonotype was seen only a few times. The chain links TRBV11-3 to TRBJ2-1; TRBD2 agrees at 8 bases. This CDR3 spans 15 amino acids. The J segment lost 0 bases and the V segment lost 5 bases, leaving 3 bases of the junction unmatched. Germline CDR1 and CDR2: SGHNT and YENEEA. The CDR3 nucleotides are TGTGCCAGCAGCGTAAGCGGGGGCTCCTACAATGAGCAGTTCTTC. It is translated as CASSVSGGSYNEQFF.

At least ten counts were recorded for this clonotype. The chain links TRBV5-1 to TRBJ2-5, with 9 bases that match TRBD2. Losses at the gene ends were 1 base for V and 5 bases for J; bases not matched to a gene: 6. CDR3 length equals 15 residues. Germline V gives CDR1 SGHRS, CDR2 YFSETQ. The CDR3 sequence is CASSLNGGRAETQYF. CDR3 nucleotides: TGCGCCAGCAGCTTGAATGGCGGGAGGGCTGAGACCCAGTACTTC. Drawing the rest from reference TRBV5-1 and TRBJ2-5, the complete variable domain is KAGVTQTPRYLIKTRGQQVTLSCSPISGHRSVSWYQQTPGQGLQFLFEYFSETQRNKGNFPGRFSGRQFSNSRSEMNVSTLELGDSALYLCASSLNGGRAETQYFGPGTRLLVL.

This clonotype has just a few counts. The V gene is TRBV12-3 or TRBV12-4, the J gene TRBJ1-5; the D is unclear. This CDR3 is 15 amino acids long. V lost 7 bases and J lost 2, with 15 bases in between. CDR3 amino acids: CASTFGGGGNQPQHF. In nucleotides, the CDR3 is TGTGCCAGCACATTCGGAGGAGGCGGCAATCAGCCCCAGCATTTT.

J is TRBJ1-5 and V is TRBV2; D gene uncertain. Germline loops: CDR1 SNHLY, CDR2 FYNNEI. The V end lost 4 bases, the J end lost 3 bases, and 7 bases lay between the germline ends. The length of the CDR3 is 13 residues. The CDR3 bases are TGTGCCAGCAGTGTGGGCTTCAATCAGCCCCAGCATTTT. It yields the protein CASSVGFNQPQHF.

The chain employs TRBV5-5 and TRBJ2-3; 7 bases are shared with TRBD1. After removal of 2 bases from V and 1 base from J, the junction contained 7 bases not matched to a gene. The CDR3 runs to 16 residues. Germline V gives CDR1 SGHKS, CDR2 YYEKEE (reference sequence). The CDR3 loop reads CASSLRGGGGTDTQYF. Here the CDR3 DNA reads TGTGCCAGCAGCTTAAGAGGGGGCGGAGGCACAGATACGCAGTATTTT.

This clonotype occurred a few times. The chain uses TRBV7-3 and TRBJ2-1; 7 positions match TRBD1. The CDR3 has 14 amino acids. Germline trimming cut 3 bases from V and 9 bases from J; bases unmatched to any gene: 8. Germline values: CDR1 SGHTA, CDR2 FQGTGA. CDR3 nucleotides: TGTGCCAGCAGCTTTACCGACAGGGTTGGTGAGCAGTTCTTC. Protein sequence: CASSFTDRVGEQFF.

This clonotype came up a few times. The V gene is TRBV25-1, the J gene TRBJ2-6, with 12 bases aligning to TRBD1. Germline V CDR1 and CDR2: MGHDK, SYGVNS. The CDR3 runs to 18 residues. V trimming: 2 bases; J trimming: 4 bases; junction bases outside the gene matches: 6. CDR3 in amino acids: CASSEPGQGADGANVLTF. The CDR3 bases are TGTGCCAGCAGTGAACCGGGACAGGGGGCGGACGGGGCCAACGTCCTGACTTTC.

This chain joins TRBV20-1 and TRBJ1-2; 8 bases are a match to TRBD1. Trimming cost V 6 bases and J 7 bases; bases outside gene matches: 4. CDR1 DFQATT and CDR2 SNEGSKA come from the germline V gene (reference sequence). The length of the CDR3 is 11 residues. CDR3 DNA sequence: TGCAGTGCCCGGACAGGGAGTGGCTACACCTTC. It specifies CSARTGSGYTF.

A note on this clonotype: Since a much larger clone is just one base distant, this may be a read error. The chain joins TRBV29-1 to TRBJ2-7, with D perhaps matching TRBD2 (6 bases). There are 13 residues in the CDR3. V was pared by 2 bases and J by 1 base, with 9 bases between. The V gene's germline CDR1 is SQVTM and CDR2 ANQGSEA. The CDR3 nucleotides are TGCAGCGTTGAATCTAGCGTGTCCTACGAGCAGTACTTC. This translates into CSVESSVSYEQYF.

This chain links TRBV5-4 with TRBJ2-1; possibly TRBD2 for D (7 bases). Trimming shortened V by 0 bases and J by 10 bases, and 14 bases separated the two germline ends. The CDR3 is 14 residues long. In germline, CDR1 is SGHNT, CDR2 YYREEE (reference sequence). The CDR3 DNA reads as TGTGCCAGCAGCTTGGCCGGGGGGCTCCAGGAGCAGTTCTTC. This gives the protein CASSLAGGLQEQFF.

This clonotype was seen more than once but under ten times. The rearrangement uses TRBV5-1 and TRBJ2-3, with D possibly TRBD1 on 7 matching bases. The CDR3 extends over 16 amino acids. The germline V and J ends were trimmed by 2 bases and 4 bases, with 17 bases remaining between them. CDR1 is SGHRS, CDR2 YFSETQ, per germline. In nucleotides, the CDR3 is TGCGCCAGCAGCTTTGGAGACAGGGAGGCAGCAGATACGCAGTATTTT. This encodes CASSFGDREAADTQYF.

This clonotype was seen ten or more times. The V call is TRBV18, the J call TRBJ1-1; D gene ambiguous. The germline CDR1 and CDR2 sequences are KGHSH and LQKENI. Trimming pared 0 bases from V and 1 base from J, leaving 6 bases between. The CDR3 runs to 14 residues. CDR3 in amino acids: CASSPPAGNTEAFF. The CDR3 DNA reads TGTGCCAGCTCACCACCTGCGGGGAACACTGAAGCTTTCTTT.

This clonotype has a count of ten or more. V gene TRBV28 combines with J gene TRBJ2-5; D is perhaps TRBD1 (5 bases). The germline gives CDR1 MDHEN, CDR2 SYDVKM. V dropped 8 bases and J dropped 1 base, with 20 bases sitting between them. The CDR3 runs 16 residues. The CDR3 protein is CASRDLQVLPQETQYF. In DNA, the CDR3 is TGTGCCAGCCGCGACTTACAGGTTTTGCCCCAAGAGACCCAGTACTTC. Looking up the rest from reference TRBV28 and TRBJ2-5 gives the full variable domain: DVKVTQSSRYLVKRTGEKVFLECVQDMDHENMFWYRQDPGLGLRLIYFSYDVKMKEKGDIPEGYSVSREKKERFSLILESASTNQTSMYLCASRDLQVLPQETQYFGPGTRLLVL.

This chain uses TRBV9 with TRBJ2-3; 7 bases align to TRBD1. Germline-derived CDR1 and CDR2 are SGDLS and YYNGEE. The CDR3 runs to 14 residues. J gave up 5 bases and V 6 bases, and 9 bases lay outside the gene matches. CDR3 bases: TGTGCCAGCAATATACAGGGGCAGGGAGATACGCAGTATTTT. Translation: CASNIQGQGDTQYF.

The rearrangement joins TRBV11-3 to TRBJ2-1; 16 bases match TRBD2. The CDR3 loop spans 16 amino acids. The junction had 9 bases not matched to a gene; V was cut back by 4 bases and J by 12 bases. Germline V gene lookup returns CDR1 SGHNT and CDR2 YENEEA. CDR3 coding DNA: TGTGCCAGCAGCTCCGGGACTAGCGGGAGGGCCGGGCGGCAGTTCTTC. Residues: CASSSGTSGRAGRQFF. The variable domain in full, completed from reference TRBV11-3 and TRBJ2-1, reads EAGVVQSPRYKIIEKKQPVAFWCNPISGHNTLYWYLQNLGQGPELLIRYENEEAVDDSQLPKDRFSAERLKGVDSTLKIQPAELGDSAVYLCASSSGTSGRAGRQFFGPGTRLTVL.